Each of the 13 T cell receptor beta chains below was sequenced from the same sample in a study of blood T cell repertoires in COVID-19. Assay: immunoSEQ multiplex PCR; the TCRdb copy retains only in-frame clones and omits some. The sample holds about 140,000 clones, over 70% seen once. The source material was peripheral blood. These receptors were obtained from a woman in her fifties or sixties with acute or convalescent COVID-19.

The CDR3 loop is CASSSTGTGGNQPQHF. CDR3 bases: TGTGCCAGCTCATCCACCGGGACAGGGGGCAATCAGCCCCAGCATTTT. V usage is TRBV18 and J usage is TRBJ1-5, with TRBD1 identical over 10 bases. The length of the CDR3 is 16 residues. Trimming took 5 bases from V and 2 from J; bases not matched to a gene: 6. Germline CDR1 KGHSH, CDR2 LQKENI.

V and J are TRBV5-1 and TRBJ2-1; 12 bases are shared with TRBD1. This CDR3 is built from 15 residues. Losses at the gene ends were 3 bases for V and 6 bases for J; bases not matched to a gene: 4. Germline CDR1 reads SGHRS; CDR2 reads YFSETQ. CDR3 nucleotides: TGCGCCAGCAGCTGGGGACAGGGGGCTCGCAATGAGCAGTTCTTC. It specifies CASSWGQGARNEQFF.

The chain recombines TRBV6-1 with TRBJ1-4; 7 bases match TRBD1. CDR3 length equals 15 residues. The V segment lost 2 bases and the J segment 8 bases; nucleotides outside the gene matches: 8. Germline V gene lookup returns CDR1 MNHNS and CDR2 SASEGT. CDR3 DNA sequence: TGTGCCAGCAGTGAAAGTGCAGGGGGACGAGAAAAACTGTTTTTT. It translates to CASSESAGGREKLFF.

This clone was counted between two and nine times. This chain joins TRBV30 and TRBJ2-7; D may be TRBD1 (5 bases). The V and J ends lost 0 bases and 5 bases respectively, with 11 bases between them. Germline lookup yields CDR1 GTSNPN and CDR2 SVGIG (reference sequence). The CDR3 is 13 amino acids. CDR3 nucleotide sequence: TGTGCCTGGAGTGTACGGCAGGGCCACGAGCAGTACTTC. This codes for CAWSVRQGHEQYF.

CDR3 DNA: TGTGCCAGCAGCTTAGGAGTGTTGGGGGGACCGGCCAGAGTTGCTTTCTTT. Residues: CASSLGVLGGPARVAFF. The chain links TRBV7-8 to TRBJ1-1; D might be TRBD1 (5 bases). Trimming stripped 1 base from V and 11 bases from J, with 26 bases between. CDR3 length equals 17 residues. Germline V gene lookup returns CDR1 SGHVS and CDR2 FQNEAQ.

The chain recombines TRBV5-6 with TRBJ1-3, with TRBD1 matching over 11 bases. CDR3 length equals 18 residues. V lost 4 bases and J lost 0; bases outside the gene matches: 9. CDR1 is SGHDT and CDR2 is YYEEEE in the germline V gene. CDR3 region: CASSPGTGGTFSGNTIYF. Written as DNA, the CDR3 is TGTGCCAGCAGCCCCGGGACAGGGGGGACATTCTCTGGAAACACCATATATTTT.

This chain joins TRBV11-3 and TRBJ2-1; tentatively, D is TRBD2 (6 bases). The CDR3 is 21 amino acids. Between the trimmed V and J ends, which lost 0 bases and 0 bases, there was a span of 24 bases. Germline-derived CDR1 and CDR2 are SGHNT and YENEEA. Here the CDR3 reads CASSLEGLALGGLSSYNEQFF. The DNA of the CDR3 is TGTGCCAGCAGCTTAGAGGGGCTAGCGTTAGGAGGACTGAGCTCCTACAATGAGCAGTTCTTC.

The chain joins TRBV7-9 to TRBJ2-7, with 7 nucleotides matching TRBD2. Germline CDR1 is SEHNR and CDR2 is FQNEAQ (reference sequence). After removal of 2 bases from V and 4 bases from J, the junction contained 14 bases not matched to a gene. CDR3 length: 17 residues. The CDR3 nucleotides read TGTGCCAGCAGCTTAAGGCTTCTCGGGAGGAGGTCTTACGAGCAGTACTTC. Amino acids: CASSLRLLGRRSYEQYF.

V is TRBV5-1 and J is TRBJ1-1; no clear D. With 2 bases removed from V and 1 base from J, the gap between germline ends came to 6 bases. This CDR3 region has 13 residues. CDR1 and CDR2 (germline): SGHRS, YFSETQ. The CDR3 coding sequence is TGCGCCAGCAGCTTTTCTTGGAACACTGAAGCTTTCTTT. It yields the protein CASSFSWNTEAFF.

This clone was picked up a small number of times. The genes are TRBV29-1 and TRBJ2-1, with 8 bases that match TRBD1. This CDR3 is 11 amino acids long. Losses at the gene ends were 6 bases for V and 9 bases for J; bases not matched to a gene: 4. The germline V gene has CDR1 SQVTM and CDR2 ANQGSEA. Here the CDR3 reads CSVDRGSEQFF. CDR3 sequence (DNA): TGCAGCGTCGACAGGGGCTCTGAGCAGTTCTTC.

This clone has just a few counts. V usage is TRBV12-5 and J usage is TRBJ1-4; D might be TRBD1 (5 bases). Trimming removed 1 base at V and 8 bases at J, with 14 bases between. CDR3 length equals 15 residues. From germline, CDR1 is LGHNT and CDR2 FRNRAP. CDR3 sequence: CASGLASGRIEKLFF. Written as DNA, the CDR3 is TGTGCTAGTGGTTTGGCCTCAGGGCGGATCGAAAAACTGTTTTTT.

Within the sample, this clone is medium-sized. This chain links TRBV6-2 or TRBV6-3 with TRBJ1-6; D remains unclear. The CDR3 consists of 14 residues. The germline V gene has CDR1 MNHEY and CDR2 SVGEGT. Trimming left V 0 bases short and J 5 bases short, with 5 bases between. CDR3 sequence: CASSYSGDNSPLHF. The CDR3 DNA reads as TGTGCCAGCAGTTACTCCGGGGATAATTCACCCCTCCACTTT.

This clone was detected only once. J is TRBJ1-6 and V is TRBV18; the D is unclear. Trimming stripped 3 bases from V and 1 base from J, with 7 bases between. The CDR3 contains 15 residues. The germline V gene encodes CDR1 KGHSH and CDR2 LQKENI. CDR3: CASSPEGSYNSPLHF. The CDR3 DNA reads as TGTGCCAGCTCACCGGAGGGATCCTATAATTCACCCCTCCACTTT.